This T cell receptor (beta chain) was obtained from a study of PD-L1 blockade in urothelial cancer. Study context: It was around 2014 that patients started atezolizumab at 1,200 mg intravenously every 3 weeks. Across blood samples, T cells had a median count of 141,255. Study-level points and caveats: Durable benefit accompanied greater 3-week expansion of tumor-associated blood clones.

Sequencing used immunoSEQ multiplex PCR; TCRdb keeps in-frame clones, though not all of them. The table includes 130,000 or so clones, approximately 84% detected once. To note about this clone: Its antigen remains unidentified.

CDR3 size: 15 residues. Deletions cut 7 bases from V and 4 bases from J, with 19 bases between. The germline V gene has CDR1 SGHNT and CDR2 YENEEA. Time point indicated: pretreatment peripheral blood. Each patient contributed between 1 and 8 total time points of blood mononuclear cells, pretreatment and during treatment. The sequencing here drew on PBMCs, taken around atezolizumab (anti-PD-L1) treatment. The chain joins TRBV11-3 to TRBJ1-2; a weak D match, TRBD1 (6 bases). The source is a middle-aged man with urothelial cancer. The CDR3 DNA sequence: TGTGCCAGCACTGTCACGGTCAGGGGCCCCTATGGCTACACCTTC. Residues: CASTVTVRGPYGYTF.